This is a list of T cell receptor beta chains from one sample in a study of brain metastases from non-small cell lung cancer. The method was immunoSEQ multiplex PCR; TCRdb's version includes in-frame clones alone and lacks a portion of them. The sample shows under 2,500 clones, 85% of them seen only once. The sample taken for sequencing was tumor-adjacent normal tissue. The origin of the receptors is a donor aged 40 or over with non-small cell lung cancer. Both conserved end residues are part of each CDR3. D genes are given only for firm matches. Where a row states a size, it is once, few, many or the class of an expanded clone; other rows omit it.

J gene: TRBJ1-6; V gene: TRBV4-1; clone size: once; D gene: -; CDR3 DNA: TGCGCCAGCAGCCAAGGACCTAAAGGTTTCCTTAATTCACCCCTCCACTTT; CDR3 protein: CASSQGPKGFLNSPLHF
J gene: TRBJ2-7; V gene: TRBV28; clone size: -; D gene: -; CDR3 DNA: TGTGCCAGCACACCCGGGAGTGGACTTGCCGAGCAGTACTTC; CDR3 protein: CASTPGSGLAEQYF
J gene: TRBJ2-5; V gene: TRBV24-1; clone size: -; D gene: TRBD1; CDR3 DNA: TGTGCCACCAGTGATCCTCGGACAGGGGGCGCCTGGCAGACCCAGTACTTC; CDR3 protein: CATSDPRTGGAWQTQYF
J gene: TRBJ1-1; V gene: TRBV28; clone size: -; D gene: -; CDR3 DNA: TGTGCCAGCAGTTTAAGCTGGGCAGGGAAAGGAGACACTGAAGCTTTCTTT; CDR3 protein: CASSLSWAGKGDTEAFF
J gene: TRBJ1-2; V gene: TRBV6-5; clone size: -; D gene: TRBD1; CDR3 DNA: TGTGCCAGGGGACAGGGGGGGGGTTATGGCTACACCTTC; CDR3 protein: CARGQGGGYGYTF
J gene: TRBJ1-6; V gene: TRBV30; clone size: -; D gene: -; CDR3 DNA: TGTGCCTGGACAGAGTCCTTGTCTATCTCACCCCTCCACTTT; CDR3 protein: CAWTESLSISPLHF
J gene: TRBJ2-7; V gene: TRBV6-5; clone size: few; D gene: TRBD1; CDR3 DNA: TGTGCCAGCAGTTTGACCGGGACAGGGATCGAGCAGTACTTC; CDR3 protein: CASSLTGTGIEQYF
J gene: TRBJ2-4; V gene: TRBV14; clone size: -; D gene: -; CDR3 DNA: TGTGCCAGCTCAGGGATCGGCAAAAACATTCAGTACTTC; CDR3 protein: CASSGIGKNIQYF
J gene: TRBJ1-6; V gene: TRBV9; clone size: -; D gene: -; CDR3 DNA: TGTGCCAGCAGGGACAGCGATAATTCACCCCTCCACTTT; CDR3 protein: CASRDSDNSPLHF
J gene: TRBJ1-1; V gene: TRBV11-3; clone size: once; D gene: -; CDR3 DNA: TGTGCCAGCAGCAAACAGGGGAACACTGAAGCTTTCTTT; CDR3 protein: CASSKQGNTEAFF
J gene: TRBJ2-3; V gene: TRBV7-2; clone size: -; D gene: TRBD2; CDR3 DNA: TGTGCCAGCAGCTTAGATTGGCGGGGGGGCTCCGATACGCAGTATTTT; CDR3 protein: CASSLDWRGGSDTQYF
J gene: TRBJ1-3; V gene: TRBV19; clone size: -; D gene: -; CDR3 DNA: TGTGCCAGTACCGCGACAGCAACTGGAAACACCATATATTTT; CDR3 protein: CASTATATGNTIYF
J gene: TRBJ1-4; V gene: TRBV27; clone size: -; D gene: -; CDR3 DNA: TGTGCCAGCAGTTTAGAGGCAACTAATGAAAAACTGTTTTTT; CDR3 protein: CASSLEATNEKLFF
J gene: TRBJ2-3; V gene: TRBV6-1; clone size: -; D gene: TRBD2; CDR3 DNA: TGTGCCAGCAGTGGAGTAGCGGGGGCCCGCACAGATACGCAGTATTTT; CDR3 protein: CASSGVAGARTDTQYF
J gene: TRBJ1-5; V gene: TRBV6-5; clone size: -; D gene: -; CDR3 DNA: TGTGCCAGCACCACGCGGCGCAATCAGCCCCAGCATTTT; CDR3 protein: CASTTRRNQPQHF